This T cell receptor (beta chain) was documented in a study of control samples from healthy donors and cancer patients. Only in-frame clones appear in the TCRdb table, and some are missing; sequencing was by immunoSEQ multiplex PCR. The sample yields around 150,000 clones, about 94% seen once. This CDR3 contains 18 residues. V lost 3 bases and J 2 bases, leaving 17 bases between the germline ends. Germline CDR1 is SNHLY and CDR2 is FYNNEI. Material: PBMCs. The receptor was isolated from a man between 60 and 75 years old with colorectal cancer. The chain employs TRBV2 and TRBJ1-6; the D gene is possibly TRBD1 (5 bases). DNA of the CDR3: TGTGCCAGCAGTGAGGGATTTCAGGGAGGTACCTATAATTCACCCCTCCACTTT. Encoded protein: CASSEGFQGGTYNSPLHF.